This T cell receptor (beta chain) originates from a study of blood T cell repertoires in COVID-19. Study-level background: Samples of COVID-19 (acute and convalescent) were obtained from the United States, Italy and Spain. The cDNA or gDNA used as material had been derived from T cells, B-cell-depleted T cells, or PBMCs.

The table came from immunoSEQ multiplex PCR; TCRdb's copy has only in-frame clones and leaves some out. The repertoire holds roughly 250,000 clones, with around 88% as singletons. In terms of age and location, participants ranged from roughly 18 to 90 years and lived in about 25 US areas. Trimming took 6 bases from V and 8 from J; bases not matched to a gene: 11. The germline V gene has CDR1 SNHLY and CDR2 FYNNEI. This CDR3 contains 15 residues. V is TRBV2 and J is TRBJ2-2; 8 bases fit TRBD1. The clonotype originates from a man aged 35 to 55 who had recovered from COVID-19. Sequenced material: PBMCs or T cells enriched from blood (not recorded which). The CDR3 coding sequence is TGTGCCAGCAGCGGTAACACAGGGGGTGGTGGGGAGCTGTTTTTT. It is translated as CASSGNTGGGGELFF.